The rows below give T cell receptor beta chains drawn from one sample of a study of CD8 T cells in ankylosing spondylitis. TCRdb analysed the 5' RACE reads with MiXCR anew, one entry per CDR3 protein. This table holds 110,000 to 150,000 distinct CDR3 sequences, 7% to 10% found once. Specimen: synovial fluid, either unsorted or a sorted T cell fraction (not recorded which). These receptors all come from a male donor with ankylosing spondylitis. Each CDR3 is given with its conserved first and last residue. Fields, in order: V gene, D gene, J gene, clone size, CDR3 DNA, CDR3 protein. The D gene is left open where the match is weak. Some rows have no size entry. The others give once, few or many, or a class for an expanded clone.

TRBV14	-	TRBJ1-1	many	TGTGCCAGCAGCCAAGTCGGAGGTTCAGCTTTCTTT	CASSQVGGSAFF
TRBV28	-	TRBJ1-6	many	TGTGCCAGCAGTAACCGAATCTTCGGGACCGCAAATTCACCCCTCCACTTT	CASSNRIFGTANSPLHF
TRBV6-1	-	TRBJ1-5	few	TGTGCCAGCAGGGCCGGGGAGCCCCAGCATTTT	CASRAGEPQHF
TRBV7-2	TRBD2	TRBJ2-1	many	TGTGCCAGCAGCTCGACTAGCGGGAGAGGGAATGAGCAGTTCTTC	CASSSTSGRGNEQFF
TRBV24-1	-	TRBJ1-1	few	TGTGCCACCAGACAGGGAATCGGCACTGAAGCTTTCTTT	CATRQGIGTEAFF
TRBV6-2/TRBV6-3	-	TRBJ2-1	-	TGTGCCAGCAGTTCCCTGAACGGCATCTACAATGAGCAGTTCTTC	CASSSLNGIYNEQFF
TRBV20-1	-	TRBJ2-5	few	TGCAGTGCTGCCCAACCTGGGGCCCTAGAGACCCAGTACTTC	CSAAQPGALETQYF
TRBV20-1	-	TRBJ2-6	-	TGCAGTGCTAGAGATGGCGCTGGGGCCAACGTCCTGACTTTC	CSARDGAGANVLTF
TRBV2	-	TRBJ1-5	-	TGTGCCAGCAAATGGGACGGAGACAATCAGCCCCAGCATTTT	CASKWDGDNQPQHF
TRBV5-1	-	TRBJ2-5	many	TGCGCCAGCGACTACCAAGGCAGGGAGACCCAGTACTTC	CASDYQGRETQYF
TRBV20-1	-	TRBJ2-1	many	TGCAGTGCTAGGGGGATAGTCACAGGATACAATGAGCAGTTCTTC	CSARGIVTGYNEQFF
TRBV5-1	-	TRBJ2-1	many	TGCGCCAGCAGCTTGGTGGGGGGCGCTTACAATGAGCAGTTCTTC	CASSLVGGAYNEQFF
TRBV11-2	TRBD1	TRBJ1-5	-	TGTGCCAGCAGCTTATTGAGGGGGCAGGGCGATCAGCCCCAGCATTTT	CASSLLRGQGDQPQHF
TRBV20-1	TRBD1	TRBJ2-1	many	TGCAGTGCTAGAGATTCGGACAGGGGCTTGGGAGGTGAGCAGTTCTTC	CSARDSDRGLGGEQFF
TRBV6-1	-	TRBJ1-5	-	TGTGCCAGCAGGGCTGTATACAGGCCCCATCAGCCCCAGCATTTT	CASRAVYRPHQPQHF
TRBV20-1	-	TRBJ1-1	few	TGCAGTGCTAGAGATCAGAGGAGAGCTCACACTGAAGCTTTCTTT	CSARDQRRAHTEAFF
TRBV20-1	TRBD2	TRBJ2-3	few	TGCAGTGCTAGAGATCGGGCGGGAGGGCCGCTGGCGCAGTATTTT	CSARDRAGGPLAQYF
TRBV2	TRBD1	TRBJ2-3	many	TGTGCCACCGGACAGGGGGCAGATACGCAGTATTTT	CATGQGADTQYF
TRBV7-9	TRBD2	TRBJ2-5	few	TGTGCCGTCGGGGGGGCCCAAGAGACCCAGTACTTC	CAVGGAQETQYF
TRBV28	TRBD2	TRBJ2-1	-	TGTGCCAGCAGTTTGATTAGCGGGAGAGCTTCCTCCTACAATGAGCAGTTCTTC	CASSLISGRASSYNEQFF
TRBV11-2	TRBD1	TRBJ1-3	-	TGTGCCAGCAGCTCAAGACAGGGTAGCCTACCCGGGAGCTCTGGAAACACCATATATTTT	CASSSRQGSLPGSSGNTIYF
TRBV6-5	TRBD1	TRBJ1-6	-	TGTGCCAGCAGCAGTGCCTCCGGGACAGGGGCACCCCTCCACTTT	CASSSASGTGAPLHF
TRBV6-5	-	TRBJ2-6	-	TGTGCCAGCAGTTACTCGGGCGGCTCTGGGGCCAACGTCCTGACTTTC	CASSYSGGSGANVLTF
TRBV20-1	TRBD1	TRBJ2-7	-	TGCAGTGCTAGAGCGGACAGGGGAAACGAGCAGTACTTC	CSARADRGNEQYF
TRBV27	TRBD1	TRBJ2-4	-	TGTGCCAGCAGTGACAGGGCTGCGGCCAAAAACATTCAGTACTTC	CASSDRAAAKNIQYF
TRBV26	-	TRBJ2-4	-	TGTGCCAGCAGCCCCGGGCTCCACAGATACTTAGCCAAAAACATTCAGTACTTC	CASSPGLHRYLAKNIQYF
TRBV28	-	TRBJ2-1	few	TGTGCCAGCAGTTTATACCTGTCTGAGCAGTTCTTC	CASSLYLSEQFF
TRBV27	-	TRBJ1-4	-	TGTGCCAGCAGTTTTTTTCCGGGGAACGAAAAACTGTTTTTT	CASSFFPGNEKLFF
TRBV2	-	TRBJ1-2	-	TGTGCCAGCAGACCCGAGTATGGCTACACCTTC	CASRPEYGYTF
TRBV20-1	-	TRBJ2-1	few	TGCAGTGCTAGTCGGGAGCGATCCTACAATGAGCAGTTCTTC	CSASRERSYNEQFF
TRBV6-1	TRBD1	TRBJ1-2	many	TGTGCCAGCAGTAAGGACAGGGCTCCCTATGGCTACACCTTC	CASSKDRAPYGYTF
TRBV5-1	TRBD2	TRBJ2-1	many	TGCGCCAGCAGCTTAACCGGGACTAGCAGCTACAATGAGCAGTTCTTC	CASSLTGTSSYNEQFF
TRBV5-1	TRBD2	TRBJ2-1	many	TGCGCCAGCAGCTTGCTAGCGGGAAGCAATGAGCAGTTCTTC	CASSLLAGSNEQFF
TRBV20-1	TRBD2	TRBJ2-7	few	TGCAGTGCTAGAGTCGGGGGGAAATCCCACGAGCAGTACTTC	CSARVGGKSHEQYF
TRBV4-1	TRBD2	TRBJ2-1	-	TGCGCCAGCAGACTAGCGGGGGGGCATGAGCAGTTCTTC	CASRLAGGHEQFF
TRBV20-1	TRBD1	TRBJ1-2	few	TGCAGTGCTCTCCTCCGCACAGGGACAGGGAGCTATGGCTACACCTTC	CSALLRTGTGSYGYTF
TRBV6-2/TRBV6-3	TRBD2	TRBJ2-5	-	TGTGCCAGCACCATTAGCGGGGCACAAGAGACCCAGTACTTC	CASTISGAQETQYF
TRBV6-1	-	TRBJ1-3	few	TGTGCCAGCAGTGAAGCCCGGCCGAGTCCCTCTGGAAACACCATATATTTT	CASSEARPSPSGNTIYF